The 21 T cell receptor beta chains listed next were all sequenced from one sample in a study of blood T cells in healthy people across ages. Combining a sample-barcoded 5' primer with a J-beta primer mix, a second PCR ran for about 7 to 12 cycles. In TCRdb, the 5' RACE reads were re-called with MiXCR into one record per CDR3 protein. The sample yields around 1,000,000 distinct CDR3 sequences, 25% seen once. The data were also submitted as part of a second study, on T cells of mothers and their children.

Sequenced input: blood. These receptors all come from a girl aged 2 to 10 in good health.

This clonotype was observed a handful of times. The chain joins TRBV28 to TRBJ2-6; D not certain. The CDR3 is 16 residues long. Trimming took 3 bases from V and 1 from J, leaving 10 bases between them. Germline V gives CDR1 MDHEN, CDR2 SYDVKM. DNA of the CDR3: TGTGCCAGCAGTTTTTTTTCCGGATCTGGGGCCAACGTCCTGACTTTC. Translated: CASSFFSGSGANVLTF.

The chain employs TRBV19 and TRBJ1-2; possible D gene TRBD1, 6 bases. Trimming shortened V by 3 bases and J by 8 bases, and 16 bases separated the two germline ends. Germline loops: CDR1 LNHDA, CDR2 SQIVND (reference sequence). The CDR3 runs to 14 residues. The CDR3 spells CASSIRQGMRGYTF. The CDR3 DNA is TGTGCCAGTAGTATTCGGCAGGGGATGAGGGGCTACACCTTC.

The chain employs TRBV2 and TRBJ1-2; a weak D match, TRBD1 (5 bases). Trimming left V 2 bases short and J 4 bases short, with 11 bases between. In germline, CDR1 is SNHLY, CDR2 FYNNEI. This CDR3 contains 14 residues. The CDR3 spells CASSELPGPYGYTF. The CDR3 DNA reads TGTGCCAGCAGTGAATTGCCAGGGCCCTATGGCTACACCTTC.

This clonotype was counted between two and nine times. V usage is TRBV12-3 or TRBV12-4 and J usage is TRBJ2-7, with 7 bases lining up with TRBD1. With V trimmed by 5 bases and J by 3 bases, 16 bases remained unmatched. The CDR3 extends over 17 amino acids. CDR3 DNA: TGTGCCAGCAGTCCCGCGGACAGGCTCCTATCTTTCTACGAGCAGTACTTC. Translation gives CASSPADRLLSFYEQYF.

This chain connects TRBV7-9 to TRBJ2-5, with TRBD2 identical over 11 bases. Trimming took 3 bases from V and 2 from J; bases not matched to a gene: 11. The CDR3 is 18 amino acids. Germline lookup yields CDR1 SEHNR and CDR2 FQNEAQ (reference sequence). The CDR3 is CASSLPASGGTRQETQYF. The CDR3 coding sequence is TGTGCCAGCAGCTTGCCGGCTAGCGGGGGGACACGACAAGAGACCCAGTACTTC.

Turning to this clonotype: One end of the junction is discordant with germline, which a read error may explain. The rearrangement uses TRBV2 and TRBJ1-6; D is uncertain. Germline assignment: CDR1 SNHLY and CDR2 FYNNEI. The length of the CDR3 is 12 residues. This CDR3 is CASNPDNTPLHF. The DNA for the CDR3 is TGTGCCAGCAACCCGGATAATACACCCCTCCACTTT.

V usage is TRBV2 and J usage is TRBJ2-5; possibly TRBD2 for D (6 bases). This CDR3 is built from 12 residues. Trimming removed 8 bases from V and 9 bases from J, with 16 bases in between. CDR1 is SNHLY and CDR2 is FYNNEI in the germline V gene. CDR3 region: CASGEVTWAQYF. In nucleotides, the CDR3 is TGTGCCAGCGGGGAGGTAACCTGGGCCCAGTACTTC.

This clonotype was observed a handful of times. This chain uses TRBV18 with TRBJ2-5; D remains unclear. This CDR3 is 12 amino acids long. Trimming stripped 5 bases from V and 0 bases from J, with 4 bases between. CDR1 KGHSH and CDR2 LQKENI come from the germline V gene. This CDR3 reads CASSVNQETQYF. CDR3 sequence (DNA): TGTGCCAGCTCAGTTAACCAAGAGACCCAGTACTTC.

This chain links TRBV11-3 with TRBJ1-6; maybe TRBD1 (5 bases). Trimming cost V 3 bases and J 10 bases, with 13 bases left between them. CDR1 is SGHNT and CDR2 is YENEEA in the germline V gene. This CDR3 comprises 14 residues. In DNA form, the CDR3 reads TGTGCCAGCAGCTTCAATAGACAGAGCTCACCCCTCCACTTT. Amino acids: CASSFNRQSSPLHF.

The chain carries TRBV12-3 or TRBV12-4 and TRBJ2-6; D remains ambiguous. The CDR3 contains 13 residues. V lost 7 bases, J lost 4 bases, and 8 bases lay in between. Written as DNA, the CDR3 is TGTGCCAGCACCCTCTTGGGGGCCAACGTCCTGACTTTC. Translating gives CASTLLGANVLTF.

The gene calls are TRBV7-9 and TRBJ2-5; TRBD1 matches 7 bases. The DNA end is a closer match to TRBJ2-7, so the J assignment may be wrong. CDR1 is SEHNR and CDR2 is FQNEAQ in the germline V gene (reference sequence). The CDR3 is 13 residues long. The CDR3 coding sequence is TGTGCCAGCAAGGAGACAGGGCACCACGAGCAGTACTTC. The encoded protein is CASKETGHHEQYF.

The chain has TRBV4-1 and TRBJ2-7; perhaps TRBD1 as D (5 bases). Germline CDR1 is MGHRA and CDR2 is YSYEKL. V lost 0 bases and J 3 bases, leaving 12 bases between the germline ends. This CDR3 spans 15 amino acids. CDR3 region: CASSQDHQGLYEQYF. In DNA form, the CDR3 reads TGCGCCAGCAGCCAAGATCACCAGGGCCTCTACGAGCAGTACTTC.

This clonotype was counted between two and nine times. The chain is built from TRBV20-1 and TRBJ2-3; 7 bases line up with TRBD2. The germline gives CDR1 DFQATT, CDR2 SNEGSKA (reference sequence). J was trimmed by 2 bases and V by 4 bases; bases with no gene match: 9. CDR3 length: 15 residues. The CDR3 DNA sequence: TGCAGTGCTATCGGACTAGAAGACTTCACAGATACGCAGTATTTT. It specifies CSAIGLEDFTDTQYF.

The chain recombines TRBV7-9 with TRBJ1-4, with no clear D. The V end lost 5 bases, the J end lost 8 bases, and 18 bases lay between the germline ends. The CDR3 covers 15 residues. Germline V gene sequence: CDR1 SEHNR, CDR2 FQNEAQ (reference sequence). The CDR3 DNA reads TGTGCCAGCAGCCGCATGATGTCAGAGGTAGAAAAACTGTTTTTT. Its translation: CASSRMMSEVEKLFF. Together with reference TRBV7-9 and TRBJ1-4, the CDR3 gives the full variable domain: DTGVSQNPRHKITKRGQNVTFRCDPISEHNRLYWYRQTLGQGPEFLTYFQNEAQLEKSRLLSDRFSAERPKGSFSTLEIQRTEQGDSAMYLCASSRMMSEVEKLFFGSGTQLSVL.

The chain's CDR3 is CASRRASGYEQYF. The CDR3 DNA is TGTGCCAGCAGGCGCGCTTCGGGGTACGAGCAGTACTTC. The chain carries TRBV5-6 and TRBJ2-7, with D maybe TRBD2 (5 bases). From germline, CDR1 is SGHDT and CDR2 YYEEEE. CDR3 length: 13 amino acids. Trimming pared 5 bases from V and 4 bases from J, leaving 13 bases between. The full variable domain, in which reference TRBV5-6 and TRBJ2-7 provide the parts outside the CDR3, is DAGVTQSPTHLIKTRGQQVTLRCSPKSGHDTVSWYQQALGQGPQFIFQYYEEEERQRGNFPDRFSGHQFPNYSSELNVNALLLGDSALYLCASRRASGYEQYFGPGTRLTVT.

This clonotype was found a few times. This sequence joins TRBV7-9 and TRBJ1-3; TRBD1 aligns across 7 bases. The ends lost 5 bases at V and 0 bases at J; junction bases unmatched: 4. CDR3 length: 15 residues. Germline assignment: CDR1 SEHNR and CDR2 FQNEAQ (reference sequence). DNA for the CDR3: TGTGCCAGCAGCCCCCGGGACAGCTCTGGAAACACCATATATTTT. This gives the protein CASSPRDSSGNTIYF.

This clonotype was counted between two and nine times. This may stem from a read error, because a much larger clone lies one nucleotide away. Here the CDR3 DNA reads TGTGCCGGCAGCGTAGGAGCGGGGCCCAGCACAGATACGCAGTATTTT. This codes for CAGSVGAGPSTDTQYF. The gene calls are TRBV9 and TRBJ2-3; 7 bases line up with TRBD2. The CDR3 is made up of 16 amino acids. Germline loops: CDR1 SGDLS, CDR2 YYNGEE.

The J gene is TRBJ2-5, the V gene TRBV28, with TRBD2 identical over 8 bases. The V and J ends lost 7 bases and 0 bases, in that order; junction bases with no gene match: 7. This CDR3 comprises 15 residues. CDR1 MDHEN and CDR2 SYDVKM come from the germline V gene. CDR3 loop: CASTLAGDHQETQYF. CDR3 sequence (DNA): TGTGCCAGCACCCTAGCGGGCGACCACCAAGAGACCCAGTACTTC.

The chain carries TRBV12-3 or TRBV12-4 and TRBJ2-1; D possibly uses TRBD1 or TRBD2 (6 bases each). The J call may be mistaken, given a closer DNA end match to TRBJ2-7. The CDR3 covers 16 residues. CDR3 loop: CASTEGFGGTKYEQYF. The CDR3 coding sequence is TGTGCCAGCACTGAGGGTTTCGGCGGGACAAAATACGAGCAGTACTTC.

V usage is TRBV20-1 and J usage is TRBJ2-6; TRBD1 might be the D (5 bases). The length of the CDR3 is 16 residues. Trimming shortened V by 5 bases and J by 2 bases, and 16 bases separated the two germline ends. From germline, CDR1 is DFQATT and CDR2 SNEGSKA (reference sequence). In DNA, the CDR3 is TGCAGTGCTCCACACTTGTTGACAGCTGGGGCCAACGTCCTGACTTTC. It specifies CSAPHLLTAGANVLTF.

This CDR3 is CASSSHDRETEAFF. The CDR3 region has the DNA TGTGCCAGCAGTTCCCACGACAGGGAGACTGAAGCTTTCTTT. The V gene is TRBV6-2 or TRBV6-3, the J gene TRBJ1-1; 7 bases are shared with TRBD1. The V gene end was trimmed by 4 bases and the J gene end by 5 bases; junction bases not matched to a gene: 7. The CDR3 spans 14 residues. CDR1 MNHEY and CDR2 SVGEGT come from the germline V gene.